One and the same sample provided the 26 T cell receptor beta chains below, sequenced in a study of T cells in localized non-small cell lung cancer. Generated by immunoSEQ multiplex PCR, the TCRdb table keeps only in-frame clones and is missing some. The sample consists of 12,000 to 15,000 clones, more than 65% of them appearing once. The source was peripheral blood, collected before any cancer treatment. The source is a female donor of 60 years or more with stage I squamous cell lung carcinoma.

This clone showed up just a few times. The V and J genes are TRBV18 and TRBJ1-2, with TRBD1 as a possible D gene (6 bases). This CDR3 is built from 14 residues. CDR1 is KGHSH and CDR2 is LQKENI in the germline V gene. V lost 3 bases and J lost 8, with 16 bases in between. CDR3: CASSPNTGSEGYTF. The CDR3 DNA follows: TGTGCCAGCTCACCCAATACAGGGAGCGAAGGCTACACCTTC.

The V gene is TRBV18, the J gene TRBJ1-1; TRBD1 matches 10 bases. The V segment lost 3 bases and the J segment 1 base; nucleotides outside the gene matches: 5. The germline CDR1 and CDR2 sequences are KGHSH and LQKENI. CDR3 length: 16 amino acids. The CDR3 loop is CASSPGQGLQNTEAFF. The CDR3 bases are TGTGCCAGCTCACCGGGACAGGGGCTCCAGAACACTGAAGCTTTCTTT.

The V call is TRBV5-8, the J call TRBJ2-7; 11 positions match TRBD2. J was trimmed by 6 bases and V by 2 bases; bases with no gene match: 4. From germline, CDR1 is SGHTS and CDR2 YDEGEE. The CDR3 spans 14 residues. The CDR3 bases are TGTGCCAGCAGCTTACCGGGACTAGCGGCCGAGCAGTACTTC. Its translation: CASSLPGLAAEQYF.

The rearrangement uses TRBV18 and TRBJ2-7; D ambiguous. Germline V lookup: CDR1 KGHSH, CDR2 LQKENI. The CDR3 contains 14 residues. Trimming left V 3 bases short and J 3 bases short, with 12 bases between. The CDR3, as DNA: TGTGCCAGCTCACCCTCGGACCGCTTCTACGAGCAGTACTTC. Protein: CASSPSDRFYEQYF.

The chain couples TRBV5-1 to TRBJ2-7, with 8 bases aligning to TRBD1. This CDR3 contains 13 residues. CDR1 and CDR2 from the germline V gene are SGHRS and YFSETQ. With V trimmed by 3 bases and J by 6 bases, 5 bases remained unmatched. The CDR3 DNA is TGCGCCAGCAGCTGGTCGACAGGGGCCGAGCAGTACTTC. Its protein is CASSWSTGAEQYF. Supplemented by reference TRBV5-1 and TRBJ2-7, the full variable domain reads KAGVTQTPRYLIKTRGQQVTLSCSPISGHRSVSWYQQTPGQGLQFLFEYFSETQRNKGNFPGRFSGRQFSNSRSEMNVSTLELGDSALYLCASSWSTGAEQYFGPGTRLTVT.

The rearrangement joins TRBV19 to TRBJ1-4; D possibly corresponds to TRBD1 (5 bases). V was clipped by 2 bases and J by 3 bases, with 10 bases between them. CDR1 and CDR2 from the germline V gene are LNHDA and SQIVND (reference sequence). The CDR3 contains 15 residues. CDR3 coding DNA: TGTGCCAGTAGTATAAGGGGTTCCGCTAATGAAAAACTGTTTTTT. Translated, it gives CASSIRGSANEKLFF. Together with reference TRBV19 and TRBJ1-4, the CDR3 gives the full variable domain: DGGITQSPKYLFRKEGQNVTLSCEQNLNHDAMYWYRQDPGQGLRLIYYSQIVNDFQKGDIAEGYSVSREKKESFPLTVTSAQKNPTAFYLCASSIRGSANEKLFFGSGTQLSVL.

The J gene is TRBJ2-6, the V gene TRBV6-6, with D possibly matching TRBD1 (6 bases). Germline V gene data show CDR1 as MNHNY and CDR2 as SVGAGI (reference sequence). This CDR3 spans 11 amino acids. Trimming removed 7 bases from V and 12 bases from J, with 10 bases in between. The CDR3 DNA follows: TGTGCCAGCACCGCAGGGGTCGTCCTGACTTTC. This gives the protein CASTAGVVLTF.

V gene TRBV14 combines with J gene TRBJ2-6; no clear D gene. This CDR3 region has 16 residues. V shed 2 bases and J shed 4 bases, with 12 bases lying between them. Germline V gene data show CDR1 as SGHDN and CDR2 as FVKESK. The CDR3 DNA sequence: TGTGCCAGCAGCCAACCCGGAGCTCCCGGGGCCAACGTCCTGACTTTC. It specifies CASSQPGAPGANVLTF.

The rearrangement uses TRBV7-9 and TRBJ2-1; D uncertain. CDR1 is SEHNR, CDR2 FQNEAQ, per germline (reference sequence). The CDR3 runs to 13 residues. With 5 bases removed from V and 9 bases from J, the gap between germline ends came to 14 bases. The CDR3 nucleotides read TGTGCCAGCAGCCCCCGTTCCGGTGTTGAGCAGTTCTTC. It yields the protein CASSPRSGVEQFF.

This clone was seen only once. The chain is built from TRBV6-5 and TRBJ1-2; TRBD1 matches at 8 bases. This CDR3 is 16 amino acids long. Germline V lookup: CDR1 MNHEY, CDR2 SVGAGI. V was clipped by 0 bases and J by 0 bases; unmatched bases: 3. CDR3 sequence (DNA): TGTGCCAGCAGTTACTCCGGGACAGGTGCTAACTATGGCTACACCTTC. It yields the protein CASSYSGTGANYGYTF.

A single count supports this clone. The chain couples TRBV5-5 to TRBJ1-1; D is undetermined. The germline V and J ends were trimmed by 3 bases and 5 bases, with 8 bases remaining between them. The germline V gene encodes CDR1 SGHKS and CDR2 YYEKEE (reference sequence). CDR3 length equals 12 residues. CDR3: CASSSPLTEAFF. As DNA, the CDR3 is TGTGCCAGCAGCTCCCCCCTTACTGAAGCTTTCTTT.

This clone has only a few counts. CDR3 amino acids: CASSQVGIQGDEQFF. The CDR3 DNA reads TGCGCCAGCAGCCAAGTGGGTATTCAGGGGGATGAGCAGTTCTTC. The J gene is TRBJ2-1, the V gene TRBV4-3, with 7 nucleotides matching TRBD1. There are 15 residues in the CDR3. Germline assignment: CDR1 LGHNA and CDR2 YSLEER. Germline trimming cut 1 base from V and 8 bases from J; bases unmatched to any gene: 8.

The chain uses TRBV19 and TRBJ2-3; TRBD2 matches 15 bases. Germline V lookup: CDR1 LNHDA, CDR2 SQIVND (reference sequence). Germline trimming cut 7 bases from V and 4 bases from J; bases unmatched to any gene: 9. CDR3 length: 17 amino acids. The chain's CDR3 is CASKDLGLAGGSDTQYF. The CDR3 DNA follows: TGTGCCAGTAAAGACCTGGGACTAGCGGGGGGCTCAGATACGCAGTATTTT.

This chain uses TRBV11-3 with TRBJ1-3; no reliable D call. Germline lookup yields CDR1 SGHNT and CDR2 YENEEA. The CDR3 contains 18 residues. Trimming removed 1 base from V and 2 bases from J, with 18 bases in between. CDR3 in amino acids: CASSLVFSPRMAGNTIYF. CDR3 bases: TGTGCCAGCAGCTTAGTTTTCTCCCCGAGAATGGCTGGAAACACCATATATTTT.

V gene TRBV28 combines with J gene TRBJ2-2; no reliable D call. The CDR3 consists of 16 residues. CDR1 and CDR2 (germline): MDHEN, SYDVKM. V dropped 6 bases and J dropped 4 bases, with 18 bases sitting between them. The CDR3 spells CASSFEVEMGTGELFF. The CDR3, as DNA: TGTGCCAGCAGCTTTGAGGTCGAGATGGGCACCGGGGAGCTGTTTTTT.

The chain recombines TRBV5-6 with TRBJ1-3; no clear D. CDR1 is SGHDT and CDR2 is YYEEEE in the germline V gene. V was pared by 3 bases and J by 0 bases, with 10 bases between. The CDR3 has 15 residues. In DNA, the CDR3 is TGTGCCAGCAGCTCGGAGGATTTCTCTGGAAACACCATATATTTT. It specifies CASSSEDFSGNTIYF.

The chain joins TRBV6-6 to TRBJ1-2; 7 bases are a match to TRBD1. The CDR3 consists of 12 residues. In germline, CDR1 is MNHNY, CDR2 SVGAGI (reference sequence). The junction had 1 base not matched to a gene; V was cut back by 5 bases and J by 4 bases. CDR3 amino acids: CASSDRVYGYTF. The CDR3 nucleotides are TGTGCCAGCAGTGACAGGGTCTATGGCTACACCTTC.

V gene TRBV11-3 combines with J gene TRBJ1-1; a possible D gene is TRBD1 (5 bases). Germline V gene sequence: CDR1 SGHNT, CDR2 YENEEA. This CDR3 contains 14 residues. Trimming removed 3 bases from V and 4 bases from J, with 12 bases in between. CDR3 region: CASSLFRAVTEAFF. The CDR3 DNA sequence: TGTGCCAGCAGCTTGTTCAGGGCAGTCACTGAAGCTTTCTTT.

The chain joins TRBV10-3 to TRBJ2-3; D call uncertain. The V gene's germline CDR1 is ENHRY and CDR2 SYGVKD. V lost 4 bases to trimming and J lost 4 bases, with 18 bases between them. There are 16 residues in the CDR3. This CDR3 reads CAISGRAEDLSDTQYF. CDR3 nucleotide sequence: TGTGCCATCAGTGGCCGGGCAGAAGATCTTTCAGATACGCAGTATTTT.

The genes are TRBV5-1 and TRBJ2-7; 11 bases are shared with TRBD1. Germline trimming cut 4 bases from V and 3 bases from J; bases unmatched to any gene: 6. Germline CDR1 reads SGHRS; CDR2 reads YFSETQ. The CDR3 extends over 15 amino acids. The CDR3 loop reads CASSLTGTGGYEQYF. The DNA for the CDR3 is TGCGCCAGCAGCCTGACCGGGACAGGGGGCTACGAGCAGTACTTC.

This clone appeared once. The V gene is TRBV6-5, the J gene TRBJ1-1, with D hard to call. The CDR3 consists of 13 residues. The V gene lost 0 bases and the J gene lost 1 base, with 3 bases spanning the gap. Germline loops: CDR1 MNHEY, CDR2 SVGAGI. The CDR3 is CASSYSWNTEAFF. CDR3 nucleotides: TGTGCCAGCAGTTACTCTTGGAACACTGAAGCTTTCTTT.

The chain has TRBV5-6 and TRBJ2-2, with D uncertain. Germline lookup yields CDR1 SGHDT and CDR2 YYEEEE. CDR3 length: 13 amino acids. Trimming removed 0 bases from V and 5 bases from J, with 5 bases in between. The CDR3 loop is CASSLVGTGELFF. The CDR3 nucleotides read TGTGCCAGCAGCTTGGTGGGGACCGGGGAGCTGTTTTTT.

The gene calls are TRBV7-2 and TRBJ1-1; perhaps TRBD1 as D (5 bases). CDR3 size: 14 residues. The V end lost 0 bases, the J end lost 5 bases, and 10 bases lay between the germline ends. CDR1 and CDR2 from the germline V gene are SGHTA and FQGNSA. CDR3 DNA sequence: TGTGCCAGCAGCTTAGCGGGGGGAACGACTGAAGCTTTCTTT. Its protein is CASSLAGGTTEAFF.

V is TRBV6-1 and J is TRBJ1-5; a weak D match, TRBD1 (6 bases). Trimming removed 7 bases at V and 4 bases at J, with 14 bases between. The germline gives CDR1 MNHNS, CDR2 SASEGT. The CDR3 runs to 14 residues. The CDR3: CASIWTGANQPQHF. The CDR3 region has the DNA TGTGCCAGCATCTGGACGGGGGCGAATCAGCCCCAGCATTTT.

The V and J genes are TRBV5-4 and TRBJ2-7; the match to TRBD2 covers 15 bases. Per the germline V gene, CDR1 is SGHNT and CDR2 is YYREEE (reference sequence). The CDR3 covers 16 residues. The ends lost 3 bases at V and 9 bases at J; junction bases unmatched: 10. CDR3 protein: CASSYPGTSGGLVQYF. Here the CDR3 DNA reads TGTGCCAGCAGCTACCCAGGGACTAGCGGGGGGTTGGTGCAGTACTTC.

V usage is TRBV5-6 and J usage is TRBJ1-5; 10 bases line up with TRBD1. This CDR3 region has 16 residues. V lost 4 bases, J lost 1 base, and 5 bases stayed unmatched. Germline CDR1 is SGHDT and CDR2 is YYEEEE. CDR3 DNA: TGTGCCAGCAGCCCGGACAGGGGGACAAGCAATCAGCCCCAGCATTTT. This gives the protein CASSPDRGTSNQPQHF.